Each of the 18 T cell receptor beta chains below was sequenced from the same sample in a study of regulatory T cells in long-lasting Graves disease. Arm-PCR of CDR3 regions and iRepertoire HTBI primers were used to build TCR beta libraries. TCRdb re-called the multiplex PCR reads with MiXCR, one entry per CDR3 protein. The sample includes 500,000 to 700,000 distinct CDR3 sequences, 25% to 35% of them seen just once. Documented time point: persistent/refractory GD, antithyroid drugs over 5 years with positive TRAb. Scientists built the TCR library using RNA that was extracted from PBMCs. Sequenced material: peripheral blood mononuclear cells (PBMCs), taken when the disease was refractory, from a patient treated with antithyroid drugs. The receptors were gathered from a female donor with Graves disease.

The rearrangement uses TRBV11-2 and TRBJ2-1; 10 bases align to TRBD2. After removal of 4 bases from V and 5 bases from J, the junction contained 8 bases not matched to a gene. CDR3 length equals 16 residues. Germline V CDR1 and CDR2: SGHAT, FQNNGV. In DNA form, the CDR3 reads TGTGCCAGCAGCTCGCAACTAGCGGGACTGGACAATGAGCAGTTCTTC. Encoded protein: CASSSQLAGLDNEQFF.

This clonotype was detected only a few times. This chain uses TRBV3-1 with TRBJ2-7, with 8 positions matching TRBD1. Germline V lookup: CDR1 LGHDT, CDR2 YNNKEL (reference sequence). J lost 2 bases, V lost 7 bases, and 7 bases had no gene match. The CDR3 totals 14 residues. CDR3 residues: CASTSTGDPYEQYF. In DNA form, the CDR3 reads TGTGCCAGCACATCGACAGGGGATCCCTACGAGCAGTACTTC.

The V and J genes are TRBV30 and TRBJ2-2, with 9 bases identical to TRBD1. The CDR3 contains 15 residues. Per the germline V gene, CDR1 is GTSNPN and CDR2 is SVGIG (reference sequence). Unmatched junction bases numbered 10, after V lost 8 bases and J lost 3 bases. Written as DNA, the CDR3 is TGTGCCAGGAAAACAGGGGGCGCAGACACCGGGGAGCTGTTTTTT. It yields the protein CARKTGGADTGELFF.

The gene calls are TRBV25-1 and TRBJ2-3; 9 bases fit TRBD2. After removal of 7 bases from V and 15 bases from J, the junction contained 14 bases not matched to a gene. The germline CDR1 and CDR2 sequences are MGHDK and SYGVNS. There are 13 residues in the CDR3. The CDR3 bases are TGTGCCAGCACGGAGGGGGCGGGAGGGCCGTCATATTTT. Translating it yields CASTEGAGGPSYF. Combining the CDR3 with reference TRBV25-1 and TRBJ2-3 gives the whole variable domain EADIYQTPRYLVIGTGKKITLECSQTMGHDKMYWYQQDPGMELHLIHYSYGVNSTEKGDLSSESTVSRIRTEHFPLTLESARPSHTSQYLCASTEGAGGPSYFGPGTRLTVL.

This clonotype was detected a few times. The chain combines TRBV13 with TRBJ1-1, with no clear D. Germline V CDR1 and CDR2: PRHDT, FYEKMQ (reference sequence). Between the trimmed V and J ends, which lost 1 base and 1 base, there was a span of 7 bases. This CDR3 comprises 14 residues. CDR3 nucleotide sequence: TGTGCCAGCAGCTTAGATGAGAGGAACACTGAAGCTTTCTTT. This gives the protein CASSLDERNTEAFF.

This clonotype has only a few counts. This rearrangement joins TRBV20-1 to TRBJ2-7; maybe TRBD2 (6 bases). Germline CDR1 and CDR2: DFQATT and SNEGSKA (reference sequence). V was pared by 0 bases and J by 0 bases, with 12 bases between. The CDR3 has 15 amino acids. The CDR3: CSARDPAGYSYEQYF. In nucleotides, the CDR3 is TGCAGTGCTAGAGATCCAGCGGGCTACTCCTACGAGCAGTACTTC.

This clonotype was observed a handful of times. DNA for the CDR3: TGTGCCAGTAGTATATCCGGGAATCCCGGTACTGAAGCTTTCTTT. It yields the protein CASSISGNPGTEAFF. The chain combines TRBV19 with TRBJ1-1; D is ambiguous. Trimming stripped 2 bases from V and 5 bases from J, with 15 bases between. The germline gives CDR1 LNHDA, CDR2 SQIVND (reference sequence). This CDR3 region has 15 residues.

This chain links TRBV7-2 with TRBJ2-7, with D perhaps given as TRBD1 or TRBD2 (5 bases each). Germline V gene data show CDR1 as SGHTA and CDR2 as FQGNSA. The CDR3 sequence is 17 residues long. V lost 6 bases, J lost 0 bases, and 21 bases lay in between. The CDR3 DNA reads as TGTGCCAGCAGTCTCCTCACGGGACCCCGGGTCTCCTACGAGCAGTACTTC. It codes for CASSLLTGPRVSYEQYF.

This clonotype came up many times. The chain couples TRBV27 to TRBJ1-2; 7 nucleotides line up with TRBD1. The CDR3 runs to 14 residues. CDR1 is MNHEY and CDR2 is SMNVEV in the germline V gene (reference sequence). Germline trimming cut 3 bases from V and 2 bases from J; bases unmatched to any gene: 3. Written as DNA, the CDR3 is TGTGCCAGCAGTTTGTCCAGGGGGAACTATGGCTACACCTTC. Translating gives CASSLSRGNYGYTF.

At least ten counts were recorded for this clonotype. The chain has TRBV2 and TRBJ2-7, with TRBD1 identical over 9 bases. V shed 9 bases, J shed 7 bases, and the junction held 7 bases outside the gene matches. CDR3 length: 12 residues. Germline V gene sequence: CDR1 SNHLY, CDR2 FYNNEI. CDR3 bases: TGTGCCAGTACGACAGGGGGAGGTGAGCAGTACTTC. It codes for CASTTGGGEQYF.

This clonotype has more than one count but fewer than ten. The rearrangement joins TRBV28 to TRBJ1-4; weak D call: TRBD1 (6 bases). CDR3 length equals 14 residues. V was clipped by 1 base and J by 7 bases, with 10 bases between them. CDR1 is MDHEN, CDR2 SYDVKM, per germline. The CDR3 bases are TGTGCCAGCAGTTTATACGGGGGCAGTGAAAAACTGTTTTTT. Its protein product is CASSLYGGSEKLFF.

As for this clonotype: A much larger clonotype is one base distant, so this may be a read error. The rearrangement links TRBV6-4 to TRBJ1-2; 12 bases fit TRBD1. This CDR3 comprises 15 residues. The V segment lost 4 bases and the J segment 3 bases; nucleotides outside the gene matches: 3. Germline V gene sequence: CDR1 MRHNA, CDR2 SNTAGT. CDR3 sequence: CASSGDRGRDYGYTF. CDR3 coding DNA: TGTGCCAGCAGTGGGGACAGGGGGCGCGACTATGGCTACACCTTC.

The chain carries TRBV27 and TRBJ2-7, with D maybe TRBD1 (6 bases). V was shortened by 4 bases and J by 3 bases, with 10 bases between the two germline ends. Per the germline V gene, CDR1 is MNHEY and CDR2 is SMNVEV (reference sequence). The CDR3 has 13 amino acids. The DNA for the CDR3 is TGTGCCAGCAGTTACAGGGTAGGCTACGAGCAGTACTTC. This gives the protein CASSYRVGYEQYF.

This clonotype was observed many times. The chain links TRBV12-3 or TRBV12-4 to TRBJ1-1; TRBD1 is a possible D gene (6 bases). The CDR3 spans 12 residues. With 8 bases removed from V and 7 bases from J, the gap between germline ends came to 14 bases. The CDR3 loop reads CASQIRGGEAFF. In nucleotides, the CDR3 is TGTGCCAGCCAGATCCGAGGGGGTGAAGCTTTCTTT.

V is TRBV30 and J is TRBJ1-4; 9 positions agree with TRBD1. The J segment lost 8 bases and the V segment lost 0 bases, leaving 4 bases of the junction unmatched. There are 14 residues in the CDR3. CDR1 GTSNPN and CDR2 SVGIG come from the germline V gene (reference sequence). The CDR3 DNA reads TGTGCCTGGAGTGTACTGGGACAGGGCGAAAAACTGTTTTTT. Translation: CAWSVLGQGEKLFF.

This clonotype has more than one count but fewer than ten. The chain combines TRBV27 with TRBJ2-5; 11 bases line up with TRBD2. J gave up 3 bases and V 4 bases, and 13 bases lay outside the gene matches. The germline V gene has CDR1 MNHEY and CDR2 SMNVEV (reference sequence). The length of the CDR3 is 18 residues. The CDR3 DNA is TGTGCCAGCAGTTCGCTAAGACTAGCGGGGAGCAGCAAAGAGACCCAGTACTTC. Translation gives CASSSLRLAGSSKETQYF.

This clonotype has a count of ten or more. The rearrangement uses TRBV14 and TRBJ1-1; D gene unclear. V lost 6 bases to trimming and J lost 1 base, with 9 bases between them. From germline, CDR1 is SGHDN and CDR2 FVKESK. This CDR3 region has 13 residues. CDR3 residues: CASSRKGNTEAFF. The DNA of the CDR3 is TGTGCCAGCAGTCGCAAGGGGAACACTGAAGCTTTCTTT.

V usage is TRBV30 and J usage is TRBJ1-4; D gene unclear. Trimming left V 0 bases short and J 3 bases short, with 8 bases between. CDR3 length: 14 residues. Looked up from germline, CDR1 is GTSNPN and CDR2 is SVGIG (reference sequence). CDR3 sequence: CAWSVEQSNEKLFF. The DNA of the CDR3 is TGTGCCTGGAGTGTGGAACAGTCTAATGAAAAACTGTTTTTT.